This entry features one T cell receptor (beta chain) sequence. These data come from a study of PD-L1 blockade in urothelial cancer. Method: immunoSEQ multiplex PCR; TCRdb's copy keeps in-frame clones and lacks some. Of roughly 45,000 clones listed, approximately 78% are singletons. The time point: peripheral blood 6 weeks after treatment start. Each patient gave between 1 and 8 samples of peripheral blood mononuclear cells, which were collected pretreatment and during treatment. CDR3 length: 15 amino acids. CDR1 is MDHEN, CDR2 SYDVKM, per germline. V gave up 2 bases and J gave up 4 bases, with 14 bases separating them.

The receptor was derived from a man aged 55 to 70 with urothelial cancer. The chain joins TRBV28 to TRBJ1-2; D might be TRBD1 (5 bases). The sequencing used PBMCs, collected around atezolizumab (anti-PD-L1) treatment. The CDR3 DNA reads TGTGCCAGCAGTTTAGGGACTGTCTCAACCTATGGCTACACCTTC. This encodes CASSLGTVSTYGYTF.